This T cell receptor beta chain emerged from a study of T cells expressing NK-cell markers. TCRdb reprocessed the 5' RACE reads and stores each CDR3 protein as one record, lacking DNA. With 200,000 to 300,000 distinct CDR3 sequences in the sample, the ten largest clones hold around 0.42%. The V gene's germline CDR1 is MNHEY and CDR2 SVGAGI. The CDR3 covers 15 residues. Sequencing input: blood T cells: a sorted CD56 or NKG2C T cell subset, CD4+ or CD8+ T cells, or bulk PBMC T cells (not recorded which). This chain joins TRBV6-5 and TRBJ1-1. This receptor was taken from a man in his late teens or twenties in good health. The CDR3 sequence: CASSYSGPGNTEAFF.